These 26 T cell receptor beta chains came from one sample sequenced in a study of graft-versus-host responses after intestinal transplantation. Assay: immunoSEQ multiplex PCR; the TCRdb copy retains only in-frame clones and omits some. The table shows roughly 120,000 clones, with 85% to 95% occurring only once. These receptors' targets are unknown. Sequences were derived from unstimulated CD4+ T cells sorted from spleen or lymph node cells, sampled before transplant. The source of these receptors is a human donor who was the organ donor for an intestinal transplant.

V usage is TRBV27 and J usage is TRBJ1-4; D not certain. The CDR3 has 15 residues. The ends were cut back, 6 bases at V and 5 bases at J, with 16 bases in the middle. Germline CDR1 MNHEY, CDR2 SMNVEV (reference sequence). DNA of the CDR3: TGTGCCAGCAGCCGACTGTCGACTGGGAATGAAAAACTGTTTTTT. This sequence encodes CASSRLSTGNEKLFF.

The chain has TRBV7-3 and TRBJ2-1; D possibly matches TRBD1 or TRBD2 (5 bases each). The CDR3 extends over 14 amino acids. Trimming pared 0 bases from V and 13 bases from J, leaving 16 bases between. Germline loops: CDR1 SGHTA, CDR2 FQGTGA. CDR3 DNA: TGTGCCAGCAGCTTAACGGGGCGAGGGCCGGATCAGTTCTTC. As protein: CASSLTGRGPDQFF.

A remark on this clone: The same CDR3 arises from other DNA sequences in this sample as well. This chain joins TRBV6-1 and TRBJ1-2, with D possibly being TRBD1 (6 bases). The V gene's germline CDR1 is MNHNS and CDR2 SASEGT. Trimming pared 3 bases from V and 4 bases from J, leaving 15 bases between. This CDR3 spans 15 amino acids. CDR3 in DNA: TGTGCCAGCAGTGAGGAAGGCAGGGGCCGCTATGGCTACACCTTC. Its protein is CASSEEGRGRYGYTF.

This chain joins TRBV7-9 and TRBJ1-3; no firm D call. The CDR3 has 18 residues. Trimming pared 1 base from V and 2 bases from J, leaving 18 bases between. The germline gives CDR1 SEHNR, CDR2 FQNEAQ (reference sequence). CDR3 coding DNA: TGTGCCAGCAGCTTAGTAGTATTCACCTATGGAACTGGAAACACCATATATTTT. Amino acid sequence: CASSLVVFTYGTGNTIYF.

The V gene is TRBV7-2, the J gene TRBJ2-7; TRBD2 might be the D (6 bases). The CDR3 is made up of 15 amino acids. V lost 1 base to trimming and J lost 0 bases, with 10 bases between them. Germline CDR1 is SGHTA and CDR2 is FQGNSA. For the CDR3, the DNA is TGTGCCAGCAGCTTAGTAGGAGGGAGCTCCTACGAGCAGTACTTC. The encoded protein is CASSLVGGSSYEQYF.

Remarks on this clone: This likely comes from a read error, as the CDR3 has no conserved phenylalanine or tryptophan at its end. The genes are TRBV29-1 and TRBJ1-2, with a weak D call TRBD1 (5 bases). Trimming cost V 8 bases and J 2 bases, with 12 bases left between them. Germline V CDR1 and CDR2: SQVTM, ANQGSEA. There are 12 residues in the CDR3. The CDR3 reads CSIHGGNYGYTL. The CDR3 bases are TGCAGCATACACGGGGGAAACTATGGCTACACCCTC.

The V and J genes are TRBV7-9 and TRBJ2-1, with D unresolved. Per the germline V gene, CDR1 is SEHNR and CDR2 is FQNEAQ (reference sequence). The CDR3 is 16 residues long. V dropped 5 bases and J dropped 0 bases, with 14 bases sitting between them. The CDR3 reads CASSVTYTSSYNEQFF. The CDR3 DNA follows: TGTGCCAGCAGCGTCACTTATACGAGCTCCTACAATGAGCAGTTCTTC.

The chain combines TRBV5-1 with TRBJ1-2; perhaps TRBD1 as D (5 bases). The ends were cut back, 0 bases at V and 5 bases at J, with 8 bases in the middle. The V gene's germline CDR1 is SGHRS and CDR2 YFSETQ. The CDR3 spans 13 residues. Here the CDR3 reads CASSLATGYGYTF. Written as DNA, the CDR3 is TGCGCCAGCAGCTTGGCTACAGGATATGGCTACACCTTC.

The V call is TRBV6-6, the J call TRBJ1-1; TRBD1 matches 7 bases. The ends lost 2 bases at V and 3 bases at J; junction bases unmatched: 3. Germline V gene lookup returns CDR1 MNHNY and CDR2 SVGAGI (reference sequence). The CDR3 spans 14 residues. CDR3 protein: CASSYVQGDTEAFF. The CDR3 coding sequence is TGTGCCAGCAGTTACGTCCAGGGGGACACTGAAGCTTTCTTT.

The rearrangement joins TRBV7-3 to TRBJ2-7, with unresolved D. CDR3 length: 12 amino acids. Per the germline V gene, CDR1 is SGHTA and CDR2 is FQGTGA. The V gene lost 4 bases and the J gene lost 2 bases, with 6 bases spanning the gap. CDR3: CASSSTAYEQYF. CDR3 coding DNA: TGTGCCAGCAGCTCCACAGCCTACGAGCAGTACTTC. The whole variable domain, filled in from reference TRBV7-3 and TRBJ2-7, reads GAGVSQTPSNKVTEKGKYVELRCDPISGHTALYWYRQSLGQGPEFLIYFQGTGAADDSGLPNDRFFAVRPEGSVSTLKIQRTERGDSAVYLCASSSTAYEQYFGPGTRLTVT.

The CDR3 region is CASSYRGFYEQYF. The CDR3 nucleotides are TGTGCCAGCAGTTACCGAGGTTTTTACGAGCAGTACTTC. The chain uses TRBV6-6 and TRBJ2-7; D not certain. Looked up from germline, CDR1 is MNHNY and CDR2 is SVGAGI (reference sequence). The V end was cut by 2 bases, the J end by 4 bases, with 9 bases between. The CDR3 has 13 amino acids.

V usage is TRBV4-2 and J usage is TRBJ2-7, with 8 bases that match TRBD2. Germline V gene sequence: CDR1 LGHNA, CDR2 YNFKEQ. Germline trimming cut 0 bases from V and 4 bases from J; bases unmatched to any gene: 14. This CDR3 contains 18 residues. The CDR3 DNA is TGTGCCAGCAGCCAAGATCGGGCTCGCGCGGGAGGCTCGTACGAGCAGTACTTC. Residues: CASSQDRARAGGSYEQYF.

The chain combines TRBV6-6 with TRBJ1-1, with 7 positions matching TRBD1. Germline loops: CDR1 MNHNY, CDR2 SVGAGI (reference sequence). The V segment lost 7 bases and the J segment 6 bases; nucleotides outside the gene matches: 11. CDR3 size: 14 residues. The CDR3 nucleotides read TGTGCCAGCACCCCAAACAGGGGCGGCGCTGAAGCTTTCTTT. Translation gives CASTPNRGGAEAFF.

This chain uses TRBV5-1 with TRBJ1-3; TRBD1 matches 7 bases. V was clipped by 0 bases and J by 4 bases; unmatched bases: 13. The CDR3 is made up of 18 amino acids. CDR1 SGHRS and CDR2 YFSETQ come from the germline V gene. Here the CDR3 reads CASSLVGGTGQPGNTIYF. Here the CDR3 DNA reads TGCGCCAGCAGCTTGGTCGGCGGAACGGGACAGCCAGGAAACACCATATATTTT.

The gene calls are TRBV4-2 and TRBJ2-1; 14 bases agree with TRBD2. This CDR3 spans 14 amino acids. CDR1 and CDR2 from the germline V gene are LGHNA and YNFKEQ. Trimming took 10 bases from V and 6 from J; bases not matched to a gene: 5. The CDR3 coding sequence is TGTGCCACCCGACTAGCGGGGGGGTCCAATGAGCAGTTCTTC. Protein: CATRLAGGSNEQFF.

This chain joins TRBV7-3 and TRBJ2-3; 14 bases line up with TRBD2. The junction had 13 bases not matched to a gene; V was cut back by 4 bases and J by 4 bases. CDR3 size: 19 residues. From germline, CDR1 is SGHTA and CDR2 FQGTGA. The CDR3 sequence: CASSSLTSGRAGVPDTQYF. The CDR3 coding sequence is TGTGCCAGCAGCTCGTTGACTAGCGGGAGGGCCGGAGTTCCAGATACGCAGTATTTT.

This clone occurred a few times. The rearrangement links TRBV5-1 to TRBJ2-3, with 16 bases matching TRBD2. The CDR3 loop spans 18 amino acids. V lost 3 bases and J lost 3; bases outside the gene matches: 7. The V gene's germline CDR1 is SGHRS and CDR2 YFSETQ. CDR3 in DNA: TGCGCCAGCAGCTCACCGGGACTAGCGGGAGGGCCGACAGATACGCAGTATTTT. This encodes CASSSPGLAGGPTDTQYF.

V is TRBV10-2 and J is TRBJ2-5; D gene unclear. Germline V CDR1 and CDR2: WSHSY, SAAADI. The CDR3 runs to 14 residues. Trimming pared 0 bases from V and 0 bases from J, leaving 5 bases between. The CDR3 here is CASSESGYQETQYF. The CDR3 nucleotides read TGCGCCAGCAGTGAGTCAGGGTACCAAGAGACCCAGTACTTC.

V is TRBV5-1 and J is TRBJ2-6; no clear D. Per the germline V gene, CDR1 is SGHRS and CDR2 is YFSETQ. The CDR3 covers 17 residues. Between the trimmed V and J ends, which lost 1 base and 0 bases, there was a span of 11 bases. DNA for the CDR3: TGCGCCAGCAGCTTGATGGAGTCTCTCTCTGGGGCCAACGTCCTGACTTTC. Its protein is CASSLMESLSGANVLTF.

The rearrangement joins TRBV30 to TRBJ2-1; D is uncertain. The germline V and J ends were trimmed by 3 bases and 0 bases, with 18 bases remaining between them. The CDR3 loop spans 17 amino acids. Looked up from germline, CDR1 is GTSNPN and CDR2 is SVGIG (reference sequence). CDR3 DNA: TGTGCCTGGAGCCATAAACCCCTCCTGAGCTCCTACAATGAGCAGTTCTTC. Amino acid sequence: CAWSHKPLLSSYNEQFF. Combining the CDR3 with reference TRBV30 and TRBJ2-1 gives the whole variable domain SQTIHQWPATLVQPVGSPLSLECTVEGTSNPNLYWYRQAAGRGLQLLFYSVGIGQISSEVPQNLSASRPQDRQFILSSKKLLLSDSGFYLCAWSHKPLLSSYNEQFFGPGTRLTVL.

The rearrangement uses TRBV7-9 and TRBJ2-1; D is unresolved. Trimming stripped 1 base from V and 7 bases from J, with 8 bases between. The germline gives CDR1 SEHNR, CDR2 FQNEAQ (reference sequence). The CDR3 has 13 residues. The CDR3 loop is CASSLVPANEQFF. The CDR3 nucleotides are TGTGCCAGCAGCTTAGTGCCAGCAAATGAGCAGTTCTTC.

As DNA, the CDR3 is TGTGCCAGGGCTTTAGGTGAAAAACTGTTTTTT. The encoded protein is CARALGEKLFF. The chain combines TRBV7-6 with TRBJ1-4, with D unresolved. Looked up from germline, CDR1 is SGHVS and CDR2 is FNYEAQ. V shed 9 bases and J shed 7 bases, with 9 bases lying between them. The CDR3 length is 11 residues.

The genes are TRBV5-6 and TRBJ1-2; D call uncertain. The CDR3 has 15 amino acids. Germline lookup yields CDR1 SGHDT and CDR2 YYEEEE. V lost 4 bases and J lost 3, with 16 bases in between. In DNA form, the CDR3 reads TGTGCCAGCAGCCTAAAAGGCGGCCACTACTATGGCTACACCTTC. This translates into CASSLKGGHYYGYTF.

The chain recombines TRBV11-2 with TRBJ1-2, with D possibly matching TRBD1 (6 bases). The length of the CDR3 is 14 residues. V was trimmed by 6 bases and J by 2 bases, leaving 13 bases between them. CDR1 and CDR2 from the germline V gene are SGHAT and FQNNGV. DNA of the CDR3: TGTGCCAGCAGTTATGACAGGTTCAACTATGGCTACACCTTC. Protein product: CASSYDRFNYGYTF.

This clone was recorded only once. The CDR3 here is CASSEWGSYNEQFF. For the CDR3, the DNA is TGTGCCAGCAGTGAATGGGGCTCCTACAATGAGCAGTTCTTC. The chain has TRBV6-1 and TRBJ2-1, with D hard to call. V gave up 2 bases and J gave up 0 bases, with 5 bases separating them. Germline V gene data show CDR1 as MNHNS and CDR2 as SASEGT. CDR3 length: 14 residues.

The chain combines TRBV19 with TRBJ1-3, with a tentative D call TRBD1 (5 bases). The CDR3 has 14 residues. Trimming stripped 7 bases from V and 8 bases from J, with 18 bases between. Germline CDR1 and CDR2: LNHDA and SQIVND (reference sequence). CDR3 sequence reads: CASNRPGAGYTIYF. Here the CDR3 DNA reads TGTGCCAGTAACCGCCCCGGGGCCGGATACACCATATATTTT. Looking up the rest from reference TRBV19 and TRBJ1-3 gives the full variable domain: DGGITQSPKYLFRKEGQNVTLSCEQNLNHDAMYWYRQDPGQGLRLIYYSQIVNDFQKGDIAEGYSVSREKKESFPLTVTSAQKNPTAFYLCASNRPGAGYTIYFGEGSWLTVV.